The entry below describes one TCR beta chain. The source of the sample is a study of blood T cell repertoires in COVID-19. CDR1 and CDR2 (germline): SEHNR, FQNEAQ (reference sequence). V gave up 6 bases and J gave up 5 bases, with 8 bases separating them. The CDR3 runs 11 residues. Per the original data handling: Amplification of reference gene primers was used by the study to estimate nucleated cell counts. Sequencing was performed with immunoSEQ multiplex PCR; in TCRdb, only in-frame clones are kept and a portion is missing. V, J and clone size were drawn from that table, and D and trimming were deduced from the DNA. Among 30,000 to 40,000 clones listed, over 85% were seen once.

This receptor was taken from a male donor with active COVID-19. The V and J genes are TRBV7-9 and TRBJ2-7; D is unresolved. Material: peripheral blood. In DNA form, the CDR3 reads TGTGCCAGCAGTGTTTTCAACGAGCAGTACTTC. Translation gives CASSVFNEQYF.